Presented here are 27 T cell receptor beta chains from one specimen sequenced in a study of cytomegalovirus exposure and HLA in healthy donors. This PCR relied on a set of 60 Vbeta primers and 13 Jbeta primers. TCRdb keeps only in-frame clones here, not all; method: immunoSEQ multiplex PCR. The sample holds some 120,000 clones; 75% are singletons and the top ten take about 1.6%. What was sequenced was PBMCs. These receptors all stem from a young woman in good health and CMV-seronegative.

CDR3 residues: CASSHPREGTGELFF. The CDR3, as DNA: TGCGCCAGCAGCCACCCTCGAGAGGGAACCGGGGAGCTGTTTTTT. This chain uses TRBV4-1 with TRBJ2-2; a possible D gene is TRBD2 (5 bases). V was cut by 3 bases and J by 5 bases, with 13 bases left in between. Germline lookup yields CDR1 MGHRA and CDR2 YSYEKL. This CDR3 has 15 amino acids.

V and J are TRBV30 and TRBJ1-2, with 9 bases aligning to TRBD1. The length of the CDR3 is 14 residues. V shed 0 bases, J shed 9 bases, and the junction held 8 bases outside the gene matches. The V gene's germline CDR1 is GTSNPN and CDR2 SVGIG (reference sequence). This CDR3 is CAWSVPGQGLSYTF. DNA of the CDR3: TGTGCCTGGAGTGTACCTGGACAGGGGTTGAGCTACACCTTC.

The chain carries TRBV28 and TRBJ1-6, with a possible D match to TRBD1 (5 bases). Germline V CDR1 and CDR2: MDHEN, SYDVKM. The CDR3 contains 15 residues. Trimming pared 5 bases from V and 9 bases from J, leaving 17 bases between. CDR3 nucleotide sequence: TGTGCCAGCAGTCAATGGGGAGGGGAGGCTTCACCCCTCCACTTT. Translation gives CASSQWGGEASPLHF.

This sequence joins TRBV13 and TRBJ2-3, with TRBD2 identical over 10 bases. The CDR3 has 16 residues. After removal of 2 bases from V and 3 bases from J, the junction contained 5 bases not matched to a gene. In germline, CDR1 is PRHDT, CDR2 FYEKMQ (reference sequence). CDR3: CASSLLAGGLTDTQYF. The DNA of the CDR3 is TGTGCCAGCAGCTTATTAGCGGGGGGTTTGACAGATACGCAGTATTTT.

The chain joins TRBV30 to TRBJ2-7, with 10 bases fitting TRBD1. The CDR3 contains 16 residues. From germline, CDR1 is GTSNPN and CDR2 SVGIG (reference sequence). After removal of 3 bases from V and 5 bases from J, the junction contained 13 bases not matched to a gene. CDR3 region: CAWSFRTGGLGHEQYF. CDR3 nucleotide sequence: TGTGCCTGGAGCTTTAGGACAGGGGGTCTTGGCCACGAGCAGTACTTC.

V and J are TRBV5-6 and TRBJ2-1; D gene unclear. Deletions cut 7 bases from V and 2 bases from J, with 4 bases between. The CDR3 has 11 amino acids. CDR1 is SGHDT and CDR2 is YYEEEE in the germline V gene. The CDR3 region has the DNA TGTGCCAGCGCGGCCTACAATGAGCAGTTCTTC. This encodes CASAAYNEQFF. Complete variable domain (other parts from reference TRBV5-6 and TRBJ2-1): DAGVTQSPTHLIKTRGQQVTLRCSPKSGHDTVSWYQQALGQGPQFIFQYYEEEERQRGNFPDRFSGHQFPNYSSELNVNALLLGDSALYLCASAAYNEQFFGPGTRLTVL.

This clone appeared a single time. The DNA for the CDR3 is TGCAGCGTTGAACCCAGCCCCCCGGACAGTCTGAACACTGAAGCTTTCTTT. This translates into CSVEPSPPDSLNTEAFF. The chain carries TRBV29-1 and TRBJ1-1, with D perhaps TRBD1 (6 bases). The CDR3 runs to 17 residues. From germline, CDR1 is SQVTM and CDR2 ANQGSEA. V was shortened by 2 bases and J by 0 bases, with 19 bases between the two germline ends.

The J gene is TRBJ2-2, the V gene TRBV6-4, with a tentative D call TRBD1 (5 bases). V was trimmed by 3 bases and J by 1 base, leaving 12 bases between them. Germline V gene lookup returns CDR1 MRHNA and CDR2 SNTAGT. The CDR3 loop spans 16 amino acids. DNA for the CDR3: TGTGCCAGCAGTGATTCTTGGACACTGAACACCGGGGAGCTGTTTTTT. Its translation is CASSDSWTLNTGELFF.

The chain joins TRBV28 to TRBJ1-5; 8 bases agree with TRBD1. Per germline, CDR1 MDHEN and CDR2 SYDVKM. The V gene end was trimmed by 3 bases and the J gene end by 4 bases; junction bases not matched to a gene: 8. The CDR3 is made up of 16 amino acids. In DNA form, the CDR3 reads TGTGCCAGCAGTTTTAGATCCGGGACAGGTAATCAGCCCCAGCATTTT. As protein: CASSFRSGTGNQPQHF.

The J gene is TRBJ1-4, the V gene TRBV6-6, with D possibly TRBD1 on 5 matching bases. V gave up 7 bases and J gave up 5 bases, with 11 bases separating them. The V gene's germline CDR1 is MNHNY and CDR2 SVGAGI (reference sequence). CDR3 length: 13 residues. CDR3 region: CASTQGGNEKLFF. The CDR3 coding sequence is TGTGCCAGCACCCAGGGAGGAAATGAAAAACTGTTTTTT.

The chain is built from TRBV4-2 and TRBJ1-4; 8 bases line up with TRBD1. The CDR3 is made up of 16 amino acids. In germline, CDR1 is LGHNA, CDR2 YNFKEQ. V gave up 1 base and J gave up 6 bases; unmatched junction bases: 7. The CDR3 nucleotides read TGTGCCAGCAGCCAAGCAGGACAGGGCACCTATGAAAAACTGTTTTTT. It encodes CASSQAGQGTYEKLFF.

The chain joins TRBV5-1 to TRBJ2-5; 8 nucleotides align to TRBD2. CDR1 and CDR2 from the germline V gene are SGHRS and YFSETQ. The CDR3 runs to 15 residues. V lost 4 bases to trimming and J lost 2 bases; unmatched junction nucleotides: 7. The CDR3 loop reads CASSGGGGLQETQYF. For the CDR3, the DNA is TGCGCCAGCAGCGGGGGCGGGGGGTTACAAGAGACCCAGTACTTC.

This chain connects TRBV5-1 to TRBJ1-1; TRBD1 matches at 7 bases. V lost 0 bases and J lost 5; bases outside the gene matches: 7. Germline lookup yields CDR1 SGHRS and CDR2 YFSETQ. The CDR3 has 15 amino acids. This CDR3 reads CASSLGDRAGTEAFF. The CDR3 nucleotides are TGCGCCAGCAGCTTGGGAGACAGGGCCGGGACTGAAGCTTTCTTT. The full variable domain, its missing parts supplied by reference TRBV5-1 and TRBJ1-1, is KAGVTQTPRYLIKTRGQQVTLSCSPISGHRSVSWYQQTPGQGLQFLFEYFSETQRNKGNFPGRFSGRQFSNSRSEMNVSTLELGDSALYLCASSLGDRAGTEAFFGQGTRLTVV.

The CDR3 here is CASRGSDRGDYGYTF. The DNA of the CDR3 is TGTGCCAGCAGGGGATCGGACAGGGGGGACTATGGCTACACCTTC. The rearrangement uses TRBV6-1 and TRBJ1-2; the match to TRBD1 covers 10 bases. CDR1 is MNHNS and CDR2 is SASEGT in the germline V gene. J lost 3 bases, V lost 6 bases, and 7 bases had no gene match. The CDR3 consists of 15 residues.

CDR3 nucleotides: TGCGCCAGCAACTTTGCTAGTGGGACTACCTATGGCTACACCTTC. Protein sequence: CASNFASGTTYGYTF. The V gene is TRBV5-1, the J gene TRBJ1-2; D may be TRBD1 (5 bases). The CDR3 covers 15 residues. V was shortened by 6 bases and J by 4 bases, with 19 bases between the two germline ends. Germline V gene data show CDR1 as SGHRS and CDR2 as YFSETQ. Full variable domain (missing parts from reference TRBV5-1 and TRBJ1-2): KAGVTQTPRYLIKTRGQQVTLSCSPISGHRSVSWYQQTPGQGLQFLFEYFSETQRNKGNFPGRFSGRQFSNSRSEMNVSTLELGDSALYLCASNFASGTTYGYTFGSGTRLTVV.

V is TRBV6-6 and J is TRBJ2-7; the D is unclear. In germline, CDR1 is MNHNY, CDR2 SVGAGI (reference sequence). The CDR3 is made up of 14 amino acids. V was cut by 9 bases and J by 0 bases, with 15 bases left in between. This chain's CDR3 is CASSQVGRSYEQYF. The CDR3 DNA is TGTGCCAGTTCTCAGGTGGGCCGCTCCTACGAGCAGTACTTC.

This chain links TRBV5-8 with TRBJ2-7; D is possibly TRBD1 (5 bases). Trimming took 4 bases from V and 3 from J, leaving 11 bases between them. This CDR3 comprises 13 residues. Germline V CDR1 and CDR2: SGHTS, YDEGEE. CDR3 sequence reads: CASSQGGFYEQYF. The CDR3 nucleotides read TGTGCCAGCAGCCAGGGCGGCTTCTACGAGCAGTACTTC.

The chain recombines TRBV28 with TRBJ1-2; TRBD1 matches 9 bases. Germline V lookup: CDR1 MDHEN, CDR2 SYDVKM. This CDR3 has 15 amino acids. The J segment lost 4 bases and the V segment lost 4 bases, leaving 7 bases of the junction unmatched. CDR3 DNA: TGTGCCAGCAGTTCTACGACAGGGGGAGGCTATGGCTACACCTTC. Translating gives CASSSTTGGGYGYTF.

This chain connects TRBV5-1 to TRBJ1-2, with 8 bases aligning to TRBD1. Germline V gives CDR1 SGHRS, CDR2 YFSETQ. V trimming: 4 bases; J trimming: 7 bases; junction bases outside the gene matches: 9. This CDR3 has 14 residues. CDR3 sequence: CASSQGSGGLGYTF. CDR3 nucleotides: TGCGCCAGCAGCCAGGGGTCAGGGGGCCTTGGCTACACCTTC. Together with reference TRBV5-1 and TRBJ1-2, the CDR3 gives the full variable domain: KAGVTQTPRYLIKTRGQQVTLSCSPISGHRSVSWYQQTPGQGLQFLFEYFSETQRNKGNFPGRFSGRQFSNSRSEMNVSTLELGDSALYLCASSQGSGGLGYTFGSGTRLTVV.

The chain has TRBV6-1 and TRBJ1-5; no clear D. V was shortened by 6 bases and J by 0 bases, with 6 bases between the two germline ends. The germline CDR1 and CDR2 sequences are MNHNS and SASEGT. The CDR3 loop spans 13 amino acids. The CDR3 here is CASRTYSNQPQHF. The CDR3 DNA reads TGTGCCAGCAGGACATATAGCAATCAGCCCCAGCATTTT.

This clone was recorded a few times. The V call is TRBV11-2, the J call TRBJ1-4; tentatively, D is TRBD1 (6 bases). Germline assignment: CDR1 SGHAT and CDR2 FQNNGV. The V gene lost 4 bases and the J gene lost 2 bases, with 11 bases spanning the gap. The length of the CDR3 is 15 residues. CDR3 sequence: CASSSGGGTNEKLFF. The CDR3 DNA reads TGTGCCAGCAGCTCTGGGGGGGGCACTAATGAAAAACTGTTTTTT.

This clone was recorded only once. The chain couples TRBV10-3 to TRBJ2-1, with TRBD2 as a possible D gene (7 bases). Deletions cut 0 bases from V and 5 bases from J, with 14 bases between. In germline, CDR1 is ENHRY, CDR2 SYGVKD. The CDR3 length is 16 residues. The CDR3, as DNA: TGTGCCATCAGTGAGTCGGAGAGGGGGGGCCACAATGAGCAGTTCTTC. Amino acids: CAISESERGGHNEQFF.

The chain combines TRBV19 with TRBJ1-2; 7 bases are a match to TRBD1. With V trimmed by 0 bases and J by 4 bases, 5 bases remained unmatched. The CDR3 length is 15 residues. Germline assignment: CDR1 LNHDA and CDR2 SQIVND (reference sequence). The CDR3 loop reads CASSIDATGPYGYTF. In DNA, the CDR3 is TGTGCCAGTAGTATAGATGCGACAGGGCCCTATGGCTACACCTTC. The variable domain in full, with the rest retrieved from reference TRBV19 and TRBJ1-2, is DGGITQSPKYLFRKEGQNVTLSCEQNLNHDAMYWYRQDPGQGLRLIYYSQIVNDFQKGDIAEGYSVSREKKESFPLTVTSAQKNPTAFYLCASSIDATGPYGYTFGSGTRLTVV.

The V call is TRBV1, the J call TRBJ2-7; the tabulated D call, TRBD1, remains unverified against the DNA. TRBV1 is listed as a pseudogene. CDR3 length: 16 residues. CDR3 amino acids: CTSSQDGGTGRTEQYF. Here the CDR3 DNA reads TGCACCAGCAGCCAAGATGGAGGGACAGGGAGGACCGAGCAGTACTTC.

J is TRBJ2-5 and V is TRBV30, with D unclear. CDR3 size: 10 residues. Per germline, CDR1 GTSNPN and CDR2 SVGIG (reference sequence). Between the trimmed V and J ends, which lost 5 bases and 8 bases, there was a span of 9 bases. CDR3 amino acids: CAWGERTQYF. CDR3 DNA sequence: TGTGCCTGGGGAGAAAGAACCCAGTACTTC.

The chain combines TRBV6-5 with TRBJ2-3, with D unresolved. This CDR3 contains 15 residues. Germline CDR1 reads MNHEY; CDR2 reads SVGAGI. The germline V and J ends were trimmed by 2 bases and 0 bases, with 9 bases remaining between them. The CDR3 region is CASSYKTTSTDTQYF. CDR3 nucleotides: TGTGCCAGCAGTTACAAGACGACTAGCACAGATACGCAGTATTTT.

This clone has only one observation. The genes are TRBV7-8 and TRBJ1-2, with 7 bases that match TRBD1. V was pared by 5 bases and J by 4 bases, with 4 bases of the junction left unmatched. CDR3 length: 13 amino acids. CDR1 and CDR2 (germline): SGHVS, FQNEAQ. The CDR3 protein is CASSPPGGYGYTF. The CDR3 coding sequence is TGTGCCAGCAGCCCCCCAGGGGGCTATGGCTACACCTTC. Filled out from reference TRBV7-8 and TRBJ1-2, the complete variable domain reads GAGVSQSPRYKVAKRGQDVALRCDPISGHVSLFWYQQALGQGPEFLTYFQNEAQLDKSGLPSDRFFAERPEGSVSTLKIQRTQQEDSAVYLCASSPPGGYGYTFGSGTRLTVV.